The rows below give T cell receptor beta chains drawn from one sample of a study of spatial heterogeneity in lung cancer. One entry per CDR3 protein results from TCRdb running MiXCR on the 5' RACE reads. The sample holds about 22,000 distinct CDR3 sequences; over 4.5% are singletons and the top ten take 30% to 40%. Source: PBMCs, taken at surgery. Source of these receptors: a male donor with early-stage non-small cell lung cancer. Both conserved end residues are part of each CDR3. The order of the fields is V gene, D gene, clone size, J gene, CDR3 DNA, CDR3 protein. A D gene is named only where the DNA matches it firmly. Only part of the rows carry a size: once, few, many, or a class if the clone is expanded.

V gene: TRBV7-9
D gene: .
clone size: few
J gene: TRBJ1-4
CDR3 DNA: TGTGCCAGCAAGCGGGGGAGGACAACTAATGAAAAACTGTTTTTT
CDR3 protein: CASKRGRTTNEKLFF

V gene: TRBV28
D gene: TRBD2
clone size: many
J gene: TRBJ2-5
CDR3 DNA: TGTGCCAGCAGTCTGACTAGCACCCCAGAGACCCAGTACTTC
CDR3 protein: CASSLTSTPETQYF

V gene: TRBV19
D gene: TRBD1
clone size: many
J gene: TRBJ1-4
CDR3 DNA: TGTGCCAGTAGTATAGATCGACAGGGGCGAGAAAAACTGTTTTTT
CDR3 protein: CASSIDRQGREKLFF

V gene: TRBV2
D gene: .
clone size: many
J gene: TRBJ1-1
CDR3 DNA: TGTGCCAGCAATAGATGGACGGTGAACACTGAAGCTTTCTTT
CDR3 protein: CASNRWTVNTEAFF

V gene: TRBV29-1
D gene: TRBD1
clone size: many
J gene: TRBJ1-6
CDR3 DNA: TGCAGCGTTCGGGACAGCTATAATTCACCCCTCCACTTT
CDR3 protein: CSVRDSYNSPLHF

V gene: TRBV5-1
D gene: TRBD1
clone size: many
J gene: TRBJ2-5
CDR3 DNA: TGCGCCAGCAGCGCCGGGACAGCTAAAGAGACCCAGTACTTC
CDR3 protein: CASSAGTAKETQYF

V gene: TRBV18
D gene: TRBD1
clone size: medium-sized
J gene: TRBJ2-6
CDR3 DNA: TGTGCCAGCTCACCACCCCCGGGACAGGGGGCTGGGGCCAACGTCCTGACTTTC
CDR3 protein: CASSPPPGQGAGANVLTF

V gene: TRBV11-2
D gene: .
clone size: many
J gene: TRBJ2-1
CDR3 DNA: TGTGCCAGCAGCTCTGGGGGACTCTACAATGAGCAGTTCTTC
CDR3 protein: CASSSGGLYNEQFF

V gene: TRBV7-2
D gene: TRBD2
clone size: many
J gene: TRBJ2-7
CDR3 DNA: TGTGCCAGCACAGGGACTAGCGGGAGAGAAGAGCAGTACTTC
CDR3 protein: CASTGTSGREEQYF

V gene: TRBV7-9
D gene: .
clone size: few
J gene: TRBJ2-2
CDR3 DNA: TGTGCCAGCAGCCACAGAGTAGCGTACGCGAACACCGGGGAGCTGTTTTTT
CDR3 protein: CASSHRVAYANTGELFF

V gene: TRBV10-3
D gene: .
clone size: many
J gene: TRBJ1-5
CDR3 DNA: TGTGCCATCAGTTCAGACAGGAAGAGAAGCAATCAGCCCCAGCATTTT
CDR3 protein: CAISSDRKRSNQPQHF

V gene: TRBV4-1
D gene: .
clone size: many
J gene: TRBJ1-5
CDR3 DNA: TGCGCCAGCAGCCAACCAGGGAAGAATCAGCCCCAGCATTTT
CDR3 protein: CASSQPGKNQPQHF

V gene: TRBV20-1
D gene: .
clone size: few
J gene: TRBJ2-5
CDR3 DNA: TGCAGTGCTAGAAGACGGGGGGAGACCCAGTACTTC
CDR3 protein: CSARRRGETQYF

V gene: TRBV11-2
D gene: TRBD1
clone size: many
J gene: TRBJ2-1
CDR3 DNA: TGTGCCAGCAGCACCGGGACAGGGTTTTACAATGAGCAGTTCTTC
CDR3 protein: CASSTGTGFYNEQFF

V gene: TRBV11-2
D gene: .
clone size: few
J gene: TRBJ2-5
CDR3 DNA: TGTGCCAGCAGCTCCGGATTGGGAGAGACCCAGTACTTC
CDR3 protein: CASSSGLGETQYF

V gene: TRBV27
D gene: .
clone size: .
J gene: TRBJ2-2
CDR3 DNA: TGTGCCAGCAGTACCTTCGGAGGCGGGGAGCTGTTTTTT
CDR3 protein: CASSTFGGGELFF

V gene: TRBV7-9
D gene: TRBD1
clone size: few
J gene: TRBJ1-2
CDR3 DNA: TGTGCCAGCAGCCAAGGGGGACAGGGAGATGGCTACACCTTC
CDR3 protein: CASSQGGQGDGYTF

V gene: TRBV6-2/TRBV6-3
D gene: TRBD2
clone size: .
J gene: TRBJ2-5
CDR3 DNA: TGTGCCAGCAGTTACCCCTCTAGCGGGAGAGAGACCCAGTACTTC
CDR3 protein: CASSYPSSGRETQYF

V gene: TRBV21-1
D gene: .
clone size: many
J gene: TRBJ2-3
CDR3 DNA: TGTGCCAGCAGCAGCGACTACGGAAACACAGATACGCAGTATTTT
CDR3 protein: CASSSDYGNTDTQYF

V gene: TRBV20-1
D gene: .
clone size: .
J gene: TRBJ2-3
CDR3 DNA: TGCAGTGCTATGCGGGGGCGGGTCACAGATACGCAGTATTTT
CDR3 protein: CSAMRGRVTDTQYF

V gene: TRBV7-2
D gene: TRBD2
clone size: many
J gene: TRBJ2-3
CDR3 DNA: TGTGCCAGCAGCACACTAGCGGGAGTAACAGATACGCAGTATTTT
CDR3 protein: CASSTLAGVTDTQYF

V gene: TRBV7-2
D gene: .
clone size: .
J gene: TRBJ2-1
CDR3 DNA: TGTGCCAGCAGCCTCGACTTCGATGAGCAGTTCTTC
CDR3 protein: CASSLDFDEQFF

V gene: TRBV10-3
D gene: TRBD2
clone size: many
J gene: TRBJ2-7
CDR3 DNA: TGTGCCATCGGAGCGGGGGAAGGGGAGCAGTACTTC
CDR3 protein: CAIGAGEGEQYF

V gene: TRBV14
D gene: .
clone size: .
J gene: TRBJ2-1
CDR3 DNA: TGTGCCAGCAGCGGCGGTACTGAAATGAGCTCCTACAATGAGCAGTTCTTC
CDR3 protein: CASSGGTEMSSYNEQFF

V gene: TRBV5-1
D gene: .
clone size: many
J gene: TRBJ1-3
CDR3 DNA: TGCGCCAGCAGCGCAGGGCCTGGAAACACCATATATTTT
CDR3 protein: CASSAGPGNTIYF

V gene: TRBV24-1
D gene: .
clone size: many
J gene: TRBJ2-1
CDR3 DNA: TGTGCCACCAGTGAAGGAACAGGGTCCTACAATGAGCAGTTCTTC
CDR3 protein: CATSEGTGSYNEQFF

V gene: TRBV5-6
D gene: .
clone size: .
J gene: TRBJ1-4
CDR3 DNA: TGTGCCAGCCGCCCGAGGGGCTCTAATGAAAAACTGTTTTTT
CDR3 protein: CASRPRGSNEKLFF

V gene: TRBV19
D gene: .
clone size: many
J gene: TRBJ2-3
CDR3 DNA: TGTGCCAGTAGTGTTCCGGGACCCCGAGATACGCAGTATTTT
CDR3 protein: CASSVPGPRDTQYF

V gene: TRBV6-5
D gene: .
clone size: many
J gene: TRBJ2-1
CDR3 DNA: TGTGCCAGCAGTTACTCGAGACACTACAATGAGCAGTTCTTC
CDR3 protein: CASSYSRHYNEQFF

V gene: TRBV7-9
D gene: .
clone size: many
J gene: TRBJ2-1
CDR3 DNA: TGTGCCAGCACAAGCGTCGATGGATACAATGAGCAGTTCTTC
CDR3 protein: CASTSVDGYNEQFF

V gene: TRBV14
D gene: .
clone size: many
J gene: TRBJ1-1
CDR3 DNA: TGTGCCAGCAGCCACACAGCAGGGTATACTTTCTTT
CDR3 protein: CASSHTAGYTFF

V gene: TRBV18
D gene: TRBD1
clone size: many
J gene: TRBJ2-7
CDR3 DNA: TGTGCCAGCTCACGGCCGGGACAGAGCTACGAGCAGTACTTC
CDR3 protein: CASSRPGQSYEQYF

V gene: TRBV6-5
D gene: .
clone size: few
J gene: TRBJ1-4
CDR3 DNA: TGTGCCAGCAGTTACGAGGGGGGTGCTAATGAAAAACTGTTTTTT
CDR3 protein: CASSYEGGANEKLFF